Included here is one T cell receptor beta chain sequence, with context. This specimen comes from a study of cytomegalovirus exposure and HLA in healthy donors. The study ran its PCR with 60 Vbeta and 13 Jbeta primers. Measured with immunoSEQ multiplex PCR; TCRdb has only the in-frame clones, and not every one. The sample data list over 40,000 clones. The germline CDR1 and CDR2 sequences are SGHDT and YYEEEE. V lost 8 bases and J 5 bases, leaving 14 bases between the germline ends. This CDR3 has 13 amino acids. This TCR came from a man aged 25-40 years in good health and CMV-seronegative. What was sequenced was PBMCs. This rearrangement joins TRBV5-6 to TRBJ2-1; D uncertain. The CDR3 loop reads CASTTWVDNEQFF. For the CDR3, the DNA is TGTGCCAGTACGACTTGGGTAGACAATGAGCAGTTCTTC. The full variable domain, its missing parts supplied by reference TRBV5-6 and TRBJ2-1, is DAGVTQSPTHLIKTRGQQVTLRCSPKSGHDTVSWYQQALGQGPQFIFQYYEEEERQRGNFPDRFSGHQFPNYSSELNVNALLLGDSALYLCASTTWVDNEQFFGPGTRLTVL.